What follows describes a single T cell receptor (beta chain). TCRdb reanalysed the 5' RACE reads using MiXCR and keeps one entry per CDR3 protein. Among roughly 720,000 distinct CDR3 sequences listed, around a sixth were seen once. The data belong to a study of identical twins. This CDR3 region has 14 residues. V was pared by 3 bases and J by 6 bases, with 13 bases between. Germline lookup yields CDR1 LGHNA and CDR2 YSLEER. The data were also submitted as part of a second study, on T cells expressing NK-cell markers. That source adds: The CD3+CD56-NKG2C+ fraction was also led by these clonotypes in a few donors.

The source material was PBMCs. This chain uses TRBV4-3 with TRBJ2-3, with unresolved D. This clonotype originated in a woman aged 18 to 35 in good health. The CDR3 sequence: CASSHRPVGDTQYF. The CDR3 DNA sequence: TGCGCCAGCAGCCACCGGCCCGTTGGGGATACGCAGTATTTT.